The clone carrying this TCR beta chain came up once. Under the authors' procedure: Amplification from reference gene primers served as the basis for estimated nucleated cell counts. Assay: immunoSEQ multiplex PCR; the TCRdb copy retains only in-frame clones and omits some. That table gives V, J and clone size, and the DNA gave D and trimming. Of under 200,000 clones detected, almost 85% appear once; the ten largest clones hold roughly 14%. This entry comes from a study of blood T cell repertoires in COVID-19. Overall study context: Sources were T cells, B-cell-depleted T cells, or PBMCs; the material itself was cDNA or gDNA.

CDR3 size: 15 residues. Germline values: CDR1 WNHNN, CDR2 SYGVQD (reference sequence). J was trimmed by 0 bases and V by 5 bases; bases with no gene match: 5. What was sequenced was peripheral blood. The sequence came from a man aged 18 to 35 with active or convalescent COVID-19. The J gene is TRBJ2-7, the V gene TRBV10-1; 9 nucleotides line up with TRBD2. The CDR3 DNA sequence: TGCGCCAGCAGTCTTAGCGGGAGAGTCTCCTACGAGCAGTACTTC. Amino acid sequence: CASSLSGRVSYEQYF.